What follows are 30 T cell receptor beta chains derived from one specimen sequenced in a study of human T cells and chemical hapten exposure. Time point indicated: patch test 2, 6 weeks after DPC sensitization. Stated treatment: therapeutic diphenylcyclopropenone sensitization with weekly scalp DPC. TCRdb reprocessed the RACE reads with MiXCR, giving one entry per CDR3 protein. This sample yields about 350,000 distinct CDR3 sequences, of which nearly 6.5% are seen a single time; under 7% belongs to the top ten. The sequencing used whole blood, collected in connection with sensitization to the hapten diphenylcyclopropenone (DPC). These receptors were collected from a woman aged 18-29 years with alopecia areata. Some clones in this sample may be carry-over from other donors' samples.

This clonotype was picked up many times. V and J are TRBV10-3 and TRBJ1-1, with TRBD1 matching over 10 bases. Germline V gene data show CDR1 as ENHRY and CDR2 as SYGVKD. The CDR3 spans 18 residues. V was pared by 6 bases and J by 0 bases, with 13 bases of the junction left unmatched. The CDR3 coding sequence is TGTGCCATCAGGATACCCGGGACAGGGGAGGGTATGAACACTGAAGCTTTCTTT. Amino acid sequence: CAIRIPGTGEGMNTEAFF.

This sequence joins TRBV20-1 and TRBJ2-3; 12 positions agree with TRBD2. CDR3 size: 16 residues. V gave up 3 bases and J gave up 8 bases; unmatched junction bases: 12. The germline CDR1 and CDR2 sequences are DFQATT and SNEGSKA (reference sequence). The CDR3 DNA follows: TGCAGTGCTAGCGACTCTAGCGGGGGGGCCTCGGGTACGCAGTATTTT. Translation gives CSASDSSGGASGTQYF.

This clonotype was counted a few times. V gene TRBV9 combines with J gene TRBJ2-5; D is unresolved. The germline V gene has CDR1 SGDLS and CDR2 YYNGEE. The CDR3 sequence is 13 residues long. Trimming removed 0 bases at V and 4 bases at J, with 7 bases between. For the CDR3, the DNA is TGTGCCAGCAGCGTAGCGCCGGGAGAGACCCAGTACTTC. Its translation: CASSVAPGETQYF.

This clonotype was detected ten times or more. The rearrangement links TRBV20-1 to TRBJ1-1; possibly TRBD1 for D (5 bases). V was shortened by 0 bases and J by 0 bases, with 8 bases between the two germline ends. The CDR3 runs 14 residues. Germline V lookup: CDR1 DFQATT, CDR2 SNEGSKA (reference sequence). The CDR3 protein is CSARDEDMNTEAFF. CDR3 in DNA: TGCAGTGCTAGAGATGAGGACATGAACACTGAAGCTTTCTTT.

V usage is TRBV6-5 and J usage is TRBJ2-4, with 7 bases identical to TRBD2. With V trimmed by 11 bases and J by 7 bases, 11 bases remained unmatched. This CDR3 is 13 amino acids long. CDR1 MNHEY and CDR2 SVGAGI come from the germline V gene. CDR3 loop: CAAGRGLANIQYF. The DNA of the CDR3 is TGTGCCGCCGGGCGGGGGTTAGCGAACATTCAGTACTTC.

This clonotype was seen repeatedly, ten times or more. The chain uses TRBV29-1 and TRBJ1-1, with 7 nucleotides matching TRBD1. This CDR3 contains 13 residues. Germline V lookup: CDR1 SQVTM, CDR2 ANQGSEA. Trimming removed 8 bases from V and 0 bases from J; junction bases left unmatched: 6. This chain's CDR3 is CSSRGQMNTEAFF. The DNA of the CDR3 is TGCAGCAGCCGGGGACAGATGAACACTGAAGCTTTCTTT.

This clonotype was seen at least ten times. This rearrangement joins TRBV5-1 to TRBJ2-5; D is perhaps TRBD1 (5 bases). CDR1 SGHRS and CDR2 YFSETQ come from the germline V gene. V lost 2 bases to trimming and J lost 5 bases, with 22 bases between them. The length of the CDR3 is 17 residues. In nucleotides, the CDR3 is TGCGCCAGCAGCTTCCTGGCCGTCTTAGGGGAAGGGGAGACCCAGTACTTC. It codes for CASSFLAVLGEGETQYF.

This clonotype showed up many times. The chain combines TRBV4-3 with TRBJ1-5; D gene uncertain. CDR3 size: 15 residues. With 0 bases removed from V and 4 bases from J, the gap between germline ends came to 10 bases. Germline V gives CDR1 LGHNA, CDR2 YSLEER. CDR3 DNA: TGCGCCAGCAGCCAAGAAGTTGCGGGGAATCAGCCCCAGCATTTT. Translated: CASSQEVAGNQPQHF.

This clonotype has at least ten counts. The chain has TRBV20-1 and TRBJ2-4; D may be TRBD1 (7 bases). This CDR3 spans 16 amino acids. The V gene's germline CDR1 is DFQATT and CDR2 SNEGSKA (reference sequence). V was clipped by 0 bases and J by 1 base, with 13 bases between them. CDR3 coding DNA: TGCAGTGCTAGAGATACAGGGGCGGGGGCCAAAAACATTCAGTACTTC. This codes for CSARDTGAGAKNIQYF.

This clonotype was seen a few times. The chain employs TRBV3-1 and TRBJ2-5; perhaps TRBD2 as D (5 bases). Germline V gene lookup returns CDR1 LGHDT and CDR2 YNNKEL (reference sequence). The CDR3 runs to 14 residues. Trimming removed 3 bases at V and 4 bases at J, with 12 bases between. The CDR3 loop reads CASSHRRSAETQYF. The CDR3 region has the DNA TGTGCCAGCAGCCATCGGCGTAGCGCAGAGACCCAGTACTTC.

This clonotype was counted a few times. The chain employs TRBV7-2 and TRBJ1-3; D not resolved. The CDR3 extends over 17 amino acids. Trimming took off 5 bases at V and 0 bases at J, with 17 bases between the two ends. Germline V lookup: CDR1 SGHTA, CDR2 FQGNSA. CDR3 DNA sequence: TGTGCCAGCAGCCAATGGTCGGCCGGCAGCTCTGGAAACACCATATATTTT. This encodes CASSQWSAGSSGNTIYF.

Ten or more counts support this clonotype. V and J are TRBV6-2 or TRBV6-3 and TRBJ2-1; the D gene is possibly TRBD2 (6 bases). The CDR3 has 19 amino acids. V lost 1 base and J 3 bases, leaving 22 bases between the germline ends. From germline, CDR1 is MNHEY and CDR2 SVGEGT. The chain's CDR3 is CASSYLLTKGRGLYNEQFF. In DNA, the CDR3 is TGTGCCAGCAGTTACTTATTAACGAAAGGGCGGGGACTCTACAATGAGCAGTTCTTC.

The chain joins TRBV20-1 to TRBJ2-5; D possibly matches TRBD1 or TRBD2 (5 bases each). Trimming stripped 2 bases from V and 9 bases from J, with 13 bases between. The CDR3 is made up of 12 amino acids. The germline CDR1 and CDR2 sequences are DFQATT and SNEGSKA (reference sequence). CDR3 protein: CSARSVRGAQYF. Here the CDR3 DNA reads TGCAGTGCTAGAAGTGTCAGAGGGGCCCAGTACTTC.

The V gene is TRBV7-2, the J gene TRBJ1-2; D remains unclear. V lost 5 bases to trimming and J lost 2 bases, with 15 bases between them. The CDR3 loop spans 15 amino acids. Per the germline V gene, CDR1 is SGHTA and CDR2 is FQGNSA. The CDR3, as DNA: TGTGCCAGCAGCACCTACGCCGACGGCAACTATGGCTACACCTTC. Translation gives CASSTYADGNYGYTF.

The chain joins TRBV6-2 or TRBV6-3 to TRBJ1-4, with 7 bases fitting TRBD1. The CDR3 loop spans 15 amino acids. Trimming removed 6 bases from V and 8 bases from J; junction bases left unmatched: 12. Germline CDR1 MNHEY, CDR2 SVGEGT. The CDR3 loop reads CASRTTGATHEKLFF. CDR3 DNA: TGTGCCAGCAGAACTACAGGGGCGACGCACGAAAAACTGTTTTTT.

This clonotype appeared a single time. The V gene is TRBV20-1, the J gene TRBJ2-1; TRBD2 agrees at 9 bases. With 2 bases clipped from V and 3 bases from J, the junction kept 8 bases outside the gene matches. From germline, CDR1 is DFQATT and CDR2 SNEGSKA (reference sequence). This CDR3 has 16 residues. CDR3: CSARSVAGVHYNEQFF. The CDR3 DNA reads TGCAGTGCTAGATCGGTAGCGGGGGTCCACTACAATGAGCAGTTCTTC.

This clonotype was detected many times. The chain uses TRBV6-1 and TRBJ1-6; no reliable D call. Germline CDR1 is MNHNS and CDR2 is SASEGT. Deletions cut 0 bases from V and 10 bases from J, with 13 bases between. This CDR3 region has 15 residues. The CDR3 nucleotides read TGTGCCAGCAGTGAAGCAGGAGCCCTCGGATCACCCCTCCACTTT. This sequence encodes CASSEAGALGSPLHF.

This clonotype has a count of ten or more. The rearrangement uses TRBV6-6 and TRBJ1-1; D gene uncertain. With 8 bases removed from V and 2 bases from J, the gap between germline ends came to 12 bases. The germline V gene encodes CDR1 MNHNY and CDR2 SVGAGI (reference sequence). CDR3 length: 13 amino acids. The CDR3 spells CASRGGLNTEAFF. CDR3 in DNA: TGTGCCAGCCGAGGAGGGTTAAACACTGAAGCTTTCTTT.

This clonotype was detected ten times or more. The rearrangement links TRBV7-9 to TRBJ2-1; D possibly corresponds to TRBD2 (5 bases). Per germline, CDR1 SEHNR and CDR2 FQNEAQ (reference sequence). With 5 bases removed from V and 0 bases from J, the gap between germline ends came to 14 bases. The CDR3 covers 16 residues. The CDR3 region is CASSTREVISYNEQFF. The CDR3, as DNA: TGTGCCAGCAGCACCCGGGAAGTCATCTCCTACAATGAGCAGTTCTTC.

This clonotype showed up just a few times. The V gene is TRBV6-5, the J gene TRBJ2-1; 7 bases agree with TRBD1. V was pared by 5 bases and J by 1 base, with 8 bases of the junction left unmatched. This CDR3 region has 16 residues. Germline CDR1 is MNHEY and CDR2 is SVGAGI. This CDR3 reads CASSQGQDPSYNEQFF. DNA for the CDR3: TGTGCCAGCAGTCAAGGACAGGACCCTTCCTACAATGAGCAGTTCTTC.

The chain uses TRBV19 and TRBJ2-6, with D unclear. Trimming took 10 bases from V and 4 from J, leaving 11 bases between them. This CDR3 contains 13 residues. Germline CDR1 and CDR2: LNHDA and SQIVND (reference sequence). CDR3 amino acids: CATRTAGANVLTF. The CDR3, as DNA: TGTGCCACCAGGACGGCCGGGGCCAACGTCCTGACTTTC.

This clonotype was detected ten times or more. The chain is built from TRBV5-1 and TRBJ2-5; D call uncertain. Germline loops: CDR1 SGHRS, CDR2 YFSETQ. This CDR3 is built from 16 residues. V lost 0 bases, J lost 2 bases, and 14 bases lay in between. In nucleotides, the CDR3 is TGCGCCAGCAGCTTGGGCTCGACTCGCATACAAGAGACCCAGTACTTC. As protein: CASSLGSTRIQETQYF.

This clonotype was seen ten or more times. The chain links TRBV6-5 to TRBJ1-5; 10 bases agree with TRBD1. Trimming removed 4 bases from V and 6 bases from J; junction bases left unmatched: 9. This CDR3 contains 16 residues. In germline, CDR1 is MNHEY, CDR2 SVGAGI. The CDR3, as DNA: TGTGCCAGCAGTTTGACAGGGGGCGAAGGTCGTCAGCCCCAGCATTTT. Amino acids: CASSLTGGEGRQPQHF.

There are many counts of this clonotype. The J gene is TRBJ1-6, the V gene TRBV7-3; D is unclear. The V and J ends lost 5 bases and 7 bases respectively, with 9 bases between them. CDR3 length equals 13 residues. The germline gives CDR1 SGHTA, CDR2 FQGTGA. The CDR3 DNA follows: TGTGCCAGCAGCCCACAGACAAATTCACCCCTCCACTTT. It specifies CASSPQTNSPLHF.

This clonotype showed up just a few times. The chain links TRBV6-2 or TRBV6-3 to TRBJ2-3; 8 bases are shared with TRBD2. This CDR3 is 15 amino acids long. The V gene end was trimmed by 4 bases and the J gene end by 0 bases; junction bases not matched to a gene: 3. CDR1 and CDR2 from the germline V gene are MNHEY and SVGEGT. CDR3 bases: TGTGCCAGCAGTTTGCGGACTAGCAGCACAGATACGCAGTATTTT. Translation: CASSLRTSSTDTQYF.

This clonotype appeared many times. The DNA for the CDR3 is TGCAGTGCTAGTCGAAGCAACCAGGGTGAAAAACTGTTTTTT. Its translation: CSASRSNQGEKLFF. The chain links TRBV20-1 to TRBJ1-4, with D possibly matching TRBD1 (5 bases). The germline gives CDR1 DFQATT, CDR2 SNEGSKA (reference sequence). CDR3 length: 14 amino acids. V was pared by 3 bases and J by 7 bases, with 15 bases between.

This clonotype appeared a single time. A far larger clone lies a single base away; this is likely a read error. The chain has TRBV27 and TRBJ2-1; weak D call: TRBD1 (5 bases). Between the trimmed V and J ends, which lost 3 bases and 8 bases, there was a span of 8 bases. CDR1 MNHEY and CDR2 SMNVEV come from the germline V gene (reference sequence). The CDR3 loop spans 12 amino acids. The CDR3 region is CASSFIGDEQFF. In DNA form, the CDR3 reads TGTGCCAGCAGTTTCATAGGGGATGAGCAGTTCTTC.

The CDR3: CAISDSGDPYEQYF. The CDR3 coding sequence is TGTGCCATCAGTGATTCCGGGGACCCCTACGAGCAGTACTTC. The rearrangement links TRBV10-3 to TRBJ2-7, with D perhaps matching TRBD1 or TRBD2 (5 bases each). Trimming cost V 3 bases and J 2 bases, with 11 bases left between them. CDR1 is ENHRY, CDR2 SYGVKD, per germline. The CDR3 totals 14 residues.

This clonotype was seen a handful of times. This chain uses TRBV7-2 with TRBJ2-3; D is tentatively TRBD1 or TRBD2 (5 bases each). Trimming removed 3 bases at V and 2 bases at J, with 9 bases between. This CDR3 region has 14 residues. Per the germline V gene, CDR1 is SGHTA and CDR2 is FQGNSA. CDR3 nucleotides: TGTGCCAGCAGCTTGGGACCCATCACAGATACGCAGTATTTT. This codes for CASSLGPITDTQYF. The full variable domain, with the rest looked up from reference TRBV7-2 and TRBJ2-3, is GAGVSQSPSNKVTEKGKDVELRCDPISGHTALYWYRQSLGQGLEFLIYFQGNSAPDKSGLPSDRFSAERTGGSVSTLTIQRTQQEDSAVYLCASSLGPITDTQYFGPGTRLTVL.

CDR3 in DNA: TGTGCCAGCAGTTTCTACCCGCGGGGGAAGGGCTACACCTTC. Its protein product is CASSFYPRGKGYTF. The chain uses TRBV12-3 or TRBV12-4 and TRBJ1-2, with D tentatively TRBD1 (5 bases). The CDR3 consists of 14 residues. The V end was cut by 3 bases, the J end by 8 bases, with 16 bases between.